This T cell receptor beta chain is drawn from a study of T cells in localized non-small cell lung cancer. Whole-study results and caveats: Uninvolved nearby lung showed the greatest T cell clonality, exceeding that found in tumor.

The germline V gene has CDR1 SGHRS and CDR2 YFSETQ. The CDR3 runs 15 residues. V was trimmed by 0 bases and J by 1 base, leaving 7 bases between them. Clones were read by immunoSEQ multiplex PCR, and TCRdb kept only the in-frame ones, dropping some. The sample shows tens of thousands of clones, approximately 86% of them seen only once. Comments on this clone: As yet, its antigen is unknown.

The clonotype was recovered from a man aged 35-69 years with stage II lung adenocarcinoma. The rearrangement joins TRBV5-1 to TRBJ2-2, with no clear D. The sample consisted of PBMCs, taken before any cancer treatment. The CDR3 loop reads CASSLEIENTGELFF. The CDR3 DNA is TGCGCCAGCAGCTTGGAAATTGAGAACACCGGGGAGCTGTTTTTT.